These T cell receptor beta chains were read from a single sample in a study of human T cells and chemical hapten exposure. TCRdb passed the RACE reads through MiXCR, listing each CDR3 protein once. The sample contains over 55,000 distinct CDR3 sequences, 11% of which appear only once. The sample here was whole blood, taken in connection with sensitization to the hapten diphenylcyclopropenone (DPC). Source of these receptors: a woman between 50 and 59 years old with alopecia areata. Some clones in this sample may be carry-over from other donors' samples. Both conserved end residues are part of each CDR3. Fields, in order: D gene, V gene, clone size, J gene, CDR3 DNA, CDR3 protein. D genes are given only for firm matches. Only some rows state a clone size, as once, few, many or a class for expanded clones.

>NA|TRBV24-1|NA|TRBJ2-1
TGTGCCACCGCGTCCGGCGGTGAGCAGTTCTTC
CATASGGEQFF
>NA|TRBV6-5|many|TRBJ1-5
TGTGCCAGCAGTGGTCAAGGGATGAATCAGCCCCAGCATTTT
CASSGQGMNQPQHF
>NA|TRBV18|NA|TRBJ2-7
TGTGCCAGCTCACCCCCCAGGGCGAGATACGAGCAGTACTTC
CASSPPRARYEQYF
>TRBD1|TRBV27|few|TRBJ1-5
TGTGCCAGCAGATCTAACAGGGGCGGGAATCAGCCCCAGCATTTT
CASRSNRGGNQPQHF
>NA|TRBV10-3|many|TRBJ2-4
TGTGCCATCAGTGATGGGGAAAACAACATTCAGTACTTC
CAISDGENNIQYF
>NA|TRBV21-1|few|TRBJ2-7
TGTGCCAGCCCCGGGTCGGTGGAAGAGCAGTACTTC
CASPGSVEEQYF
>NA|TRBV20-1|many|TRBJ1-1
TGCAGTGCAAGACAGCCGAACACTGAAGCTTTCTTT
CSARQPNTEAFF
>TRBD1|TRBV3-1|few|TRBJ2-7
TGTGCCAGCAGCCAAAGGGGGCTAGCCTACGAGCAGTACTTC
CASSQRGLAYEQYF
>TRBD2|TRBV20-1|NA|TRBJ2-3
TGCAGTGCTAGAGTAAGCGGGGGGCAGACAGATACGCAGTATTTT
CSARVSGGQTDTQYF
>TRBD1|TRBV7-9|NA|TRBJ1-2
TGTGCCAGCAGCTTAACAGGGGGAGGCTACACCTTC
CASSLTGGGYTF
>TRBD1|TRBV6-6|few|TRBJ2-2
TGTGCCAGCAGTTCGACAGGGGGCCGGACCGGGGAGCTGTTTTTT
CASSSTGGRTGELFF
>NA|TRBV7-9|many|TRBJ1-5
TGTGCCAGCAGCCCCGAGGGTGATAGCAATCAGCCCCAGCATTTT
CASSPEGDSNQPQHF
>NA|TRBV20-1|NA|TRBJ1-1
TGCAGTGCCCTAATGAACACTGAAGCTTTCTTT
CSALMNTEAFF
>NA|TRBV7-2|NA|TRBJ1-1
TGTGCCAGCAGCTTAACACAGGGCCTACTGAACACTGAAGCTTTCTTT
CASSLTQGLLNTEAFF
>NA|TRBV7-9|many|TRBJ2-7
TGTGCCAGCAGCTTTCGGGCTGCTAGTTACGAGCAGTACTTC
CASSFRAASYEQYF
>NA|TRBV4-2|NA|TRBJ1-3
TGTGCCAGCAGCCCAGGGACACGCATGGGGGACACCATATATTTT
CASSPGTRMGDTIYF
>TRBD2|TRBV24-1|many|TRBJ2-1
TGTGCCACCAGTTCTCACGGACTAGCGGAGGGGTACAATGAGCAGTTCTTC
CATSSHGLAEGYNEQFF
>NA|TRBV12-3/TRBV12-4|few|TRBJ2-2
TGTGCCAGCAGTTTCCGCACGAACACCGGGGAGCTGTTTTTT
CASSFRTNTGELFF
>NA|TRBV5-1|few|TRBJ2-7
TGCGCCAGCAGCTTCCTTACAGGGAGCTCCTACGAGCAGTACTTC
CASSFLTGSSYEQYF
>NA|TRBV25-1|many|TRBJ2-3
TGTGCCAGCAGTGGGACATATAGCACAGATACGCAGTATTTT
CASSGTYSTDTQYF
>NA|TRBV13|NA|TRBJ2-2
TGTGCCAGCCCGGGCAGGTACAACGCCGGGGAGCTGTTTTTT
CASPGRYNAGELFF
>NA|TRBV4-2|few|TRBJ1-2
TGTGCCAGCAGCCAGCAAGATCCAGGGGTGGAGGGCTACACCTTC
CASSQQDPGVEGYTF